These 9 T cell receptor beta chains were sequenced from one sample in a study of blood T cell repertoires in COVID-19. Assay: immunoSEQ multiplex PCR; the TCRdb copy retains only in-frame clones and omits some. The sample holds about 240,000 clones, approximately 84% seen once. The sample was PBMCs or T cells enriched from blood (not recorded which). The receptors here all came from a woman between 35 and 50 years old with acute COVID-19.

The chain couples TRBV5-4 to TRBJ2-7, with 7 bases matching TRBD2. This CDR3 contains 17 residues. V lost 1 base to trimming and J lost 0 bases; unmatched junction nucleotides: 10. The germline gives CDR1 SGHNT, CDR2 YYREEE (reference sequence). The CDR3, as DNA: TGTGCCAGCAGCTTGATATTTGGTCTAGCGGTCTCCTACGAGCAGTACTTC. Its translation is CASSLIFGLAVSYEQYF.

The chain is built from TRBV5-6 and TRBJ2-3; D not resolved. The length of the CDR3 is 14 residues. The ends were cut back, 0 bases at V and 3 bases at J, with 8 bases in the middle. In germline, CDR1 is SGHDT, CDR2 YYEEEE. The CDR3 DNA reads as TGTGCCAGCAGCTTGGAGACTCATACAGATACGCAGTATTTT. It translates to CASSLETHTDTQYF. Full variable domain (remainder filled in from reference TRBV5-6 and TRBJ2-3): DAGVTQSPTHLIKTRGQQVTLRCSPKSGHDTVSWYQQALGQGPQFIFQYYEEEERQRGNFPDRFSGHQFPNYSSELNVNALLLGDSALYLCASSLETHTDTQYFGPGTRLTVL.

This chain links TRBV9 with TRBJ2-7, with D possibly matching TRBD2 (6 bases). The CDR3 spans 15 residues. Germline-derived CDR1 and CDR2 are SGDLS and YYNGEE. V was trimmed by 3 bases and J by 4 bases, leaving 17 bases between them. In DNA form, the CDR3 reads TGTGCCAGCAGCGATATCCGGGACTCGATTTACGAGCAGTACTTC. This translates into CASSDIRDSIYEQYF.

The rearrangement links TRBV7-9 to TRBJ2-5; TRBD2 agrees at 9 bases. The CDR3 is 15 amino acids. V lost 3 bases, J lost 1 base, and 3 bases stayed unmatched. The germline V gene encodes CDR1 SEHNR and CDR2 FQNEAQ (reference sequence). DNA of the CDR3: TGTGCCAGCAGCTTGGGAGCGGGAGGCCAAGAGACCCAGTACTTC. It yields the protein CASSLGAGGQETQYF.

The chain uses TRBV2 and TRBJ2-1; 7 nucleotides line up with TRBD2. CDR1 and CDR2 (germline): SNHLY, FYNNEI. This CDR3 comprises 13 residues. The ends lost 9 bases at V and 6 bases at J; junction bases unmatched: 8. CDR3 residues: CASLAVYGNEQFF. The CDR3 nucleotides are TGTGCCAGTCTAGCGGTCTATGGCAATGAGCAGTTCTTC.

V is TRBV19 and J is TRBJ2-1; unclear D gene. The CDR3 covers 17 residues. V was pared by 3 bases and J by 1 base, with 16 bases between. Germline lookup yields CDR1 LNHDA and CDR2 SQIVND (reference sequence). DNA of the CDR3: TGTGCCAGTAGTATTGCCCCCCAAACACAATCCTACAATGAGCAGTTCTTC. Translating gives CASSIAPQTQSYNEQFF.

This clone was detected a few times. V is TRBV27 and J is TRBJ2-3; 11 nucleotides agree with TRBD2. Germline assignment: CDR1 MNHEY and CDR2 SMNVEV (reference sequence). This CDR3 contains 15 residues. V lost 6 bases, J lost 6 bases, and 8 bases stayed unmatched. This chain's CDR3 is CASSLGASGRDTQYF. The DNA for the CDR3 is TGTGCCAGCAGCCTCGGTGCTAGCGGGAGGGATACGCAGTATTTT.

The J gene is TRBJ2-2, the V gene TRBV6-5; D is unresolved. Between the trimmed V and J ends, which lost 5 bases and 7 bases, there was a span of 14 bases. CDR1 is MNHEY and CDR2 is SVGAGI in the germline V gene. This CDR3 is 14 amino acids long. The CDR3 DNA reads TGTGCCAGCAGTCCCATGAGGTCGAGCGGGGAGCTGTTTTTT. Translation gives CASSPMRSSGELFF.

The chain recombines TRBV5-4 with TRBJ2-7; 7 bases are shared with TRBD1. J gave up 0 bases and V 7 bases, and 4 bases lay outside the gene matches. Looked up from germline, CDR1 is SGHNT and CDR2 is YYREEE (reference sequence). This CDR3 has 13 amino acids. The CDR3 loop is CASEGTDSYEQYF. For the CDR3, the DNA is TGTGCCAGCGAAGGGACAGACTCCTACGAGCAGTACTTC. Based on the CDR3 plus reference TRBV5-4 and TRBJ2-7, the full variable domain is ETGVTQSPTHLIKTRGQQVTLRCSSQSGHNTVSWYQQALGQGPQFIFQYYREEENGRGNFPPRFSGLQFPNYSSELNVNALELDDSALYLCASEGTDSYEQYFGPGTRLTVT.